The 6 T cell receptor beta chains presented below share a single source sample, sequenced in a study of blood T cell repertoires in COVID-19. Profiled with immunoSEQ multiplex PCR; TCRdb holds only in-frame clones, not every one. The sample shows 200,000 to 300,000 clones, over 75% of them seen only once. Sequenced sample: PBMCs or T cells enriched from blood (not recorded which). These receptors all stem from a woman in her 40s who had been exposed to COVID-19.

CDR3 region: CASSSPGGRRTGTDTQYF. CDR3 in DNA: TGTGCCAGCAGCTCACCGGGGGGTCGTAGGACAGGCACAGATACGCAGTATTTT. This chain uses TRBV7-9 with TRBJ2-3; tentative D call: TRBD2 (7 bases). Germline-derived CDR1 and CDR2 are SEHNR and FQNEAQ (reference sequence). V lost 4 bases and J lost 1, with 21 bases in between. The CDR3 covers 18 residues.

Here the CDR3 reads CASSLERVPPTDTQYF. CDR3 DNA sequence: TGTGCCAGCAGTTTAGAGCGGGTCCCCCCCACAGATACGCAGTATTTT. This chain connects TRBV27 to TRBJ2-3, with D perhaps TRBD2 (6 bases). Trimming removed 2 bases at V and 2 bases at J, with 14 bases between. The CDR3 sequence is 16 residues long. Germline V lookup: CDR1 MNHEY, CDR2 SMNVEV (reference sequence).

As regards this clone: The junction differs from germline at one of its ends, possibly a read error. The chain combines TRBV5-1 with TRBJ1-2, with D possibly TRBD1 on 6 matching bases. Germline V lookup: CDR1 SGHRS, CDR2 YFSETQ. CDR3 length: 13 residues. CDR3 DNA: TGTGCCAGCAGCTTGGAGGACAGATATGGCTACACCTTC. It specifies CASSLEDRYGYTF.

The V gene is TRBV19, the J gene TRBJ2-5, with TRBD2 matching 8 bases. Germline CDR1 and CDR2: LNHDA and SQIVND (reference sequence). The CDR3 contains 15 residues. V lost 3 bases and J lost 1; bases outside the gene matches: 4. This chain's CDR3 is CASSMPGGLQETQYF. The DNA for the CDR3 is TGTGCCAGTAGTATGCCGGGAGGGCTCCAAGAGACCCAGTACTTC.

The chain joins TRBV27 to TRBJ2-7; TRBD2 matches 10 bases. Germline CDR1 MNHEY, CDR2 SMNVEV (reference sequence). The ends lost 4 bases at V and 4 bases at J; junction bases unmatched: 10. The CDR3 covers 16 residues. The CDR3 loop is CASSSRTSGKVYEQYV. CDR3 DNA sequence: TGTGCCAGCAGTTCCCGGACTAGCGGAAAGGTGTACGAGCAGTACGTC.

V gene TRBV9 combines with J gene TRBJ1-6; TRBD1 might be the D (6 bases). CDR1 and CDR2 from the germline V gene are SGDLS and YYNGEE. The CDR3 is 15 amino acids. Trimming removed 0 bases at V and 7 bases at J, with 11 bases between. CDR3 loop: CASSVGRGRNSPLHF. In nucleotides, the CDR3 is TGTGCCAGCAGCGTAGGGCGGGGGCGGAATTCACCCCTCCACTTT.